The 13 T cell receptor beta chains given below trace back to one sample, sequenced in a study of T-cell memory formation after mild COVID-19. TCRdb re-called the 5' RACE reads through MiXCR, storing one row per CDR3 protein. The data show about 160,000 distinct CDR3 sequences, with 30% to 35% seen just once and about 11% held by the top ten. The specimen sequenced was PBMCs or a T cell subset sorted from them (not recorded which). The receptors here all came from an adult woman who had mild COVID-19 (a few samples of this study predate the infection). Cell type and time point are not known.

This rearrangement joins TRBV7-9 to TRBJ2-7; the match to TRBD1 covers 9 bases. The CDR3 covers 16 residues. Germline lookup yields CDR1 SEHNR and CDR2 FQNEAQ (reference sequence). Trimming at V came to 4 bases and at J to 5 bases, leaving 12 bases not matched to a gene. The CDR3 protein is CASSSPPGQGTDEQYF. The CDR3 DNA reads as TGTGCCAGCAGCTCGCCCCCGGGACAGGGTACGGACGAGCAGTACTTC.

A few counts support this clonotype. The chain combines TRBV5-1 with TRBJ2-2; the D call may be TRBD1 or TRBD2 (5 bases each). The CDR3 runs to 16 residues. The ends were cut back, 0 bases at V and 4 bases at J, with 13 bases in the middle. Germline V gene sequence: CDR1 SGHRS, CDR2 YFSETQ. The DNA of the CDR3 is TGCGCCAGCAGCTTGGCCTTGACTGGGGGCACCGGGGAGCTGTTTTTT. Amino acid sequence: CASSLALTGGTGELFF. Full variable domain (rest looked up from reference TRBV5-1 and TRBJ2-2): KAGVTQTPRYLIKTRGQQVTLSCSPISGHRSVSWYQQTPGQGLQFLFEYFSETQRNKGNFPGRFSGRQFSNSRSEMNVSTLELGDSALYLCASSLALTGGTGELFFGEGSRLTVL.

This sequence joins TRBV21-1 and TRBJ1-2. TRBV21-1 is flagged as a pseudogene. This CDR3 is 15 amino acids long. DNA of the CDR3: TGTGCCAGCAGCAAATACCGGACTGATAACTATGGCTACACCTTC. It specifies CASSKYRTDNYGYTF.

This clonotype appeared once. The chain recombines TRBV7-9 with TRBJ1-1; D is uncertain. Germline V lookup: CDR1 SEHNR, CDR2 FQNEAQ (reference sequence). Between the trimmed V and J ends, which lost 5 bases and 4 bases, there was a span of 14 bases. The CDR3 covers 14 residues. The CDR3 loop reads CASSPLGRGTEAFF. Here the CDR3 DNA reads TGTGCCAGCAGCCCTCTTGGACGTGGCACTGAAGCTTTCTTT.

This clonotype appeared a few times. The chain joins TRBV29-1 to TRBJ2-1; perhaps D is TRBD1 or TRBD2 (5 bases each). The CDR3 has 13 residues. V lost 6 bases to trimming and J lost 8 bases, with 17 bases between them. CDR1 SQVTM and CDR2 ANQGSEA come from the germline V gene. CDR3 loop: CSVNPTGLDEQFF. In DNA form, the CDR3 reads TGCAGCGTGAATCCAACGGGGCTCGATGAGCAGTTCTTC.

The V and J genes are TRBV6-2 or TRBV6-3 and TRBJ1-5; the D gene is possibly TRBD1 (6 bases). CDR1 and CDR2 (germline): MNHEY, SVGEGT. This CDR3 has 14 amino acids. V was pared by 7 bases and J by 4 bases, with 14 bases between. In DNA form, the CDR3 reads TGTGCCAGCACCACAGGGAGATTGAATCAGCCCCAGCATTTT. Translation: CASTTGRLNQPQHF.

CDR3 in amino acids: CSARVMVAGRGEQFF. In DNA form, the CDR3 reads TGCAGTGCTAGAGTTATGGTAGCGGGAAGAGGTGAGCAGTTCTTC. The V and J genes are TRBV20-1 and TRBJ2-1, with 8 bases that match TRBD2. After removal of 1 base from V and 9 bases from J, the junction contained 11 bases not matched to a gene. This CDR3 is 15 amino acids long. Germline values: CDR1 DFQATT, CDR2 SNEGSKA (reference sequence).

This chain links TRBV29-1 with TRBJ2-1; 10 bases are a match to TRBD2. The germline V gene encodes CDR1 SQVTM and CDR2 ANQGSEA. With 5 bases clipped from V and 2 bases from J, the junction kept 6 bases outside the gene matches. CDR3 length: 15 amino acids. This chain's CDR3 is CSVHPLAGAYNEQFF. Written as DNA, the CDR3 is TGCAGCGTTCACCCCCTAGCGGGGGCCTACAATGAGCAGTTCTTC.

The chain links TRBV20-1 to TRBJ1-5, with TRBD1 matching over 8 bases. Germline V gives CDR1 DFQATT, CDR2 SNEGSKA (reference sequence). The V gene end was trimmed by 6 bases and the J gene end by 3 bases; junction bases not matched to a gene: 10. The CDR3 consists of 15 residues. The DNA for the CDR3 is TGCAGTGCAGTACAGGGGGATCGTTTCAATCAGCCCCAGCATTTT. Encoded protein: CSAVQGDRFNQPQHF.

In its sample, this clonotype was seen a few times. The DNA of the CDR3 is TGTGCCAGCTCGGACTTACGATGGGAGTACTTC. Translation: CASSDLRWEYF. The chain recombines TRBV6-5 with TRBJ2-7; D possibly corresponds to TRBD2 (5 bases). This CDR3 region has 11 residues. Germline lookup yields CDR1 MNHEY and CDR2 SVGAGI. V lost 8 bases and J lost 11, with 16 bases in between.

This clonotype was picked up one time. J is TRBJ2-2 and V is TRBV4-2, with 7 bases fitting TRBD2. Germline-derived CDR1 and CDR2 are LGHNA and YNFKEQ. Losses at the gene ends were 0 bases for V and 1 base for J; bases not matched to a gene: 2. CDR3 length: 16 residues. CDR3: CASSQDPSGNTGELFF. CDR3 bases: TGTGCCAGCAGCCAAGATCCTAGCGGGAACACCGGGGAGCTGTTTTTT.

The chain joins TRBV7-6 to TRBJ2-3; D gene unclear. V was clipped by 1 base and J by 1 base, with 12 bases between them. The CDR3 is 16 residues long. Germline values: CDR1 SGHVS, CDR2 FNYEAQ. CDR3 nucleotide sequence: TGTGCCAGCAGCTTAGATGGGGTTTGGGGCACAGATACGCAGTATTTT. Protein product: CASSLDGVWGTDTQYF.

This clonotype occurred many times. The J gene is TRBJ1-2, the V gene TRBV10-2; TRBD1 might be the D (5 bases). Germline assignment: CDR1 WSHSY and CDR2 SAAADI. Trimming cost V 3 bases and J 4 bases, with 12 bases left between them. The CDR3 totals 14 residues. The CDR3 here is CASSEKGIGYGYTF. CDR3 DNA: TGCGCCAGCAGTGAAAAGGGGATCGGCTATGGCTACACCTTC.